The source of this T cell receptor beta chain is a study of CD4 T cells in relation to SARS-CoV-2 and coronaviruses. Study-wide context: PBMCs were cultured with antigen for over 8 days before TCR beta sequencing. Shared crossreactive spike epitopes were mapped to their HLA restriction.

Before the COVID-19 pandemic, during about 2010-2018, CD4+ T cells were taken from unexposed donors. The cells were cultured for about ten days before CD4+ T cells were isolated. Unexposed-donor CD4+ T cells were probed with SARS-CoV-2 S/N and four cold-coronavirus spikes, cells permitting. In its sample, this clone is medium-sized. The antigen remains undetermined. Germline loops: CDR1 SGHNT, CDR2 YYREEE (reference sequence). CDR3 length: 16 amino acids. V was clipped by 5 bases and J by 2 bases, with 18 bases between them. Produced via immunoSEQ multiplex PCR; TCRdb's table is partial and in-frame only. Of under 25,000 clones in the sample, around 77% were seen once.

The material sequenced was CD4+ T cells from PBMCs, cultured in vitro. The sequence derives from a human donor in good health. The J gene is TRBJ2-3, the V gene TRBV5-4; the D gene is possibly TRBD1 (6 bases). The CDR3 coding sequence is TGTGCCAGCAGTTCCGGGACAACCCTCTTCACAGATACGCAGTATTTT. Protein sequence: CASSSGTTLFTDTQYF.